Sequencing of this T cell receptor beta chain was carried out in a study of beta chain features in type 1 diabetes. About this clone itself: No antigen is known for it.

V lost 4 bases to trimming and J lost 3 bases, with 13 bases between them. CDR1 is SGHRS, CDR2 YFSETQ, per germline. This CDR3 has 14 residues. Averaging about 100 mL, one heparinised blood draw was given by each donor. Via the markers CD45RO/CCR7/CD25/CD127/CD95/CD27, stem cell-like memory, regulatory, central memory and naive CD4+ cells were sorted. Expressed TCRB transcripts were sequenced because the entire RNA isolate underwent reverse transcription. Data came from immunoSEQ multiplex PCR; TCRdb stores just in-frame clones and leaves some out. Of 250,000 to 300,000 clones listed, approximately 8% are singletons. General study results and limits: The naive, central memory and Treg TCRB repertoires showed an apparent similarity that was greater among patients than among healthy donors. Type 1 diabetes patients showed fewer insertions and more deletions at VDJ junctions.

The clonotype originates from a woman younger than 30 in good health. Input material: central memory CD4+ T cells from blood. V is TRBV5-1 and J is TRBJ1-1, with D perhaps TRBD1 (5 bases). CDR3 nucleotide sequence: TGCGCCAGCAGCGGAGACTGGGGCTACACTGAAGCTTTCTTT. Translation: CASSGDWGYTEAFF. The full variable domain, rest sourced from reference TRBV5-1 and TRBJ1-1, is KAGVTQTPRYLIKTRGQQVTLSCSPISGHRSVSWYQQTPGQGLQFLFEYFSETQRNKGNFPGRFSGRQFSNSRSEMNVSTLELGDSALYLCASSGDWGYTEAFFGQGTRLTVV.